The text below deals with one T cell receptor beta chain. The repertoire was sequenced with immunoSEQ multiplex PCR; TCRdb's copy has only in-frame clones and lacks some. The sample shows hundreds of thousands of clones, roughly 70% of them seen only once. The data were taken from a study of cytotoxic CD8 clonotypes in ibrutinib-treated CLL. Study as a whole: Recorded responses included around 25 partial and 2 complete; following median approximately 68 months, roughly 15 stayed remitted and roughly twelve progressed.

Germline V gene data show CDR1 as SEHNR and CDR2 as FQNEAQ (reference sequence). The CDR3 is made up of 18 amino acids. V shed 5 bases and J 0 bases; nucleotides not matched to a gene: 11. The material sequenced was PBMCs, taken after 24 months of ibrutinib treatment. The TCR sequence derives from a human donor with chronic lymphocytic leukemia. V usage is TRBV7-9 and J usage is TRBJ2-2; 8 nucleotides agree with TRBD2. This chain's CDR3 is CASSLRPGGLANTGELFF. In DNA, the CDR3 is TGTGCCAGCAGCCTGAGGCCTGGGGGACTAGCGAACACCGGGGAGCTGTTTTTT.